This TCR beta chain was documented in a study of T cells in Graves' hyperthyroidism and ophthalmopathy. Study results and limitations: Patients with ophthalmopathy were separated from those with stable hyperthyroidism by a 13 V-J model.

Criteria for exclusion of patients were uncontrolled infection, other autoimmune disease, pregnancy or lactation. Clinical symptoms, serum thyroxine, TRAb, thyroid ultrasound and orbital computed tomography informed diagnoses. The PBMCs were taken from approximately 9.7 ml of fresh peripheral blood. The junction had 2 bases not matched to a gene; V was cut back by 4 bases and J by 4 bases. This CDR3 is built from 13 residues. The germline CDR1 and CDR2 sequences are KGHDR and SFDVKD. The source material, RNA transcripts, was used to amplify TCR beta CDR3 regions. The study used the HTBI primer set for a first-round RT-PCR of the TCR CDR3. MiXCR was run by TCRdb on the multiplex PCR reads, yielding one entry per CDR3 protein. This table has nearly 750,000 distinct CDR3 sequences, roughly a third appearing once. This clonotype was counted many times. The target antigen is unknown.

Material: blood. The chain joins TRBV24-1 to TRBJ1-2, with 7 bases lining up with TRBD1. The receptor was isolated from a middle-aged woman with Graves' hyperthyroidism. The CDR3: CATSDRDSYGYTF. CDR3 in DNA: TGTGCCACCAGTGACCGGGACAGCTATGGCTACACCTTC.